This is a list of T cell receptor beta chains from one sample in a study of blood T cell repertoires in COVID-19. TCRdb's copy holds only in-frame clones and misses some; the assay was immunoSEQ multiplex PCR. Altogether 250,000 to 350,000 clones are present, 80% to 90% being singletons, with the ten largest covering under 6.5%. The sequencing sample was made of peripheral blood. Receptor source: a man younger than 35 who had recovered from COVID-19. Both conserved end residues are part of each CDR3. A D gene is named only where the DNA matches it firmly. Only part of the rows carry a size: once, few, many, or a class if the clone is expanded.

. TRBJ2-3 . TRBV7-9 CASSLGGLDTQYF TGTGCCAGCAGCCTGGGGGGATTAGATACGCAGTATTTT
. TRBJ2-1 . TRBV5-1 CASSTEAGSYNEQFF TGCGCCAGCAGCACTGAGGCGGGATCCTACAATGAGCAGTTCTTC
TRBD2 TRBJ2-3 . TRBV7-9 CASSWTSASTDTQYF TGTGCCAGCAGCTGGACTAGCGCTAGCACAGATACGCAGTATTTT
. TRBJ1-1 . TRBV10-3 CAISESGLVTGNTEAFF TGTGCCATCAGTGAGTCCGGTCTAGTAACAGGCAACACTGAAGCTTTCTTT
. TRBJ2-7 . TRBV6-1 CASSEIGQGIEQYF TGTGCCAGCAGTGAAATAGGGCAGGGAATCGAGCAGTACTTC
. TRBJ2-5 . TRBV10-3 CAISAGTQGKETQYF TGTGCCATCAGTGCTGGGACTCAAGGGAAAGAGACCCAGTACTTC
. TRBJ1-1 . TRBV9 CASSPILGSGGTEAFF TGTGCCAGCAGCCCCATCCTGGGGTCCGGGGGCACTGAAGCTTTCTTT
. TRBJ1-2 . TRBV3-1/TRBV3-2 CASSLAQGGYTF TGTGCCAGCAGCCTCGCCCAGGGGGGCTACACCTTC
. TRBJ1-1 . TRBV29-1 CSVSHSPNTEAFF TGCAGCGTTAGCCATTCGCCGAACACTGAAGCTTTCTTT
TRBD1 TRBJ2-3 . TRBV6-5 CASSGQGTDTQYF TGTGCCAGCTCGGGACAGGGTACAGATACGCAGTATTTT
. TRBJ1-4 . TRBV3-1/TRBV3-2 CASSQETGHEKLFF TGTGCCAGCAGCCAGGAGACAGGCCATGAAAAACTGTTTTTT
. TRBJ1-2 . TRBV5-1 CASSLGWGQNYGYTF TGCGCCAGCAGCTTAGGTTGGGGACAAAACTATGGCTACACCTTC
TRBD1 TRBJ2-5 . TRBV10-2 CASKGTGGMLETQYF TGCGCCAGCAAGGGAACAGGGGGCATGTTGGAGACCCAGTACTTC
. TRBJ2-7 . TRBV29-1 CSVSQAGRSYEQYF TGCAGCGTTTCCCAGGCCGGGAGATCCTACGAGCAGTACTTC
. TRBJ2-7 . TRBV19 CASSIRMAGGFSYEQYF TGTGCCAGTAGTATCCGAATGGCAGGGGGGTTCTCCTACGAGCAGTACTTC
. TRBJ1-5 . TRBV19 CASSITRGTNQPQHF TGTGCCAGTAGTATCACGAGGGGGACCAATCAGCCCCAGCATTTT
. TRBJ1-3 . TRBV5-1 CASSWGGASSGNTIYF TGCGCCAGCTCTTGGGGAGGGGCAAGCTCTGGAAACACCATATATTTT
TRBD1 TRBJ1-1 . TRBV3-1/TRBV3-2 CASSQVDRGTEAFF TGTGCCAGCAGCCAAGTGGACAGGGGCACTGAAGCTTTCTTT
TRBD2 TRBJ2-1 . TRBV3-1/TRBV3-2 CASSQDRLGLGRWDEQFF TGTGCCAGCAGCCAAGATCGCCTGGGACTAGGGAGGTGGGATGAGCAGTTCTTC
TRBD1 TRBJ1-5 . TRBV4-3 CASSQWTGINQPQHF TGCGCCAGCAGCCAATGGACAGGGATCAATCAGCCCCAGCATTTT
TRBD1 TRBJ1-4 . TRBV18 CASSRNRDRGTTTGEKLFF TGTGCCAGCTCACGGAACCGGGACAGGGGAACAACAACGGGAGAAAAACTGTTTTTT
TRBD2 TRBJ2-2 . TRBV9 CASSFGTSGGSEPFTGELFF TGTGCCAGCAGCTTCGGGACTAGCGGGGGGTCAGAACCGTTCACCGGGGAGCTGTTTTTT
TRBD2 TRBJ2-1 . TRBV11-1 CASSGSGGGRDEQFF TGTGCCAGCAGCGGTAGCGGGGGGGGTAGGGATGAGCAGTTCTTC
. TRBJ2-1 . TRBV5-4 CASSFRGGSLNEQFF TGTGCCAGCAGCTTCAGGGGCGGGAGTTTGAATGAGCAGTTCTTC
. TRBJ2-7 few TRBV4-1 CASSQDTSYEQYF TGCGCCAGCAGCCAAGACACATCCTACGAGCAGTACTTC
TRBD1 TRBJ2-7 . TRBV18 CASSSGQESYEQYF TGTGCCAGCTCATCAGGACAGGAGTCCTACGAGCAGTACTTC
. TRBJ2-3 . TRBV29-1 CSASQGSTDTQYF TGCAGCGCTTCCCAGGGTAGCACAGATACGCAGTATTTT
. TRBJ2-7 . TRBV5-6 CASSGLTGPSVEQYF TGTGCCAGCAGCGGGCTCACAGGCCCCTCCGTGGAGCAGTACTTC
TRBD1 TRBJ2-5 once TRBV11-2 CASNPQGEGTQYF TGTGCCAGCAACCCTCAGGGGGAAGGGACCCAGTACTTC
. TRBJ2-1 . TRBV20-1 CSAGDIPEQFF TGCAGTGCAGGGGACATTCCTGAGCAGTTCTTC
TRBD2 TRBJ2-3 . TRBV5-1 CASSPAGLTGGNTQYF TGCGCCAGCAGCCCAGCGGGACTGACTGGAGGGAATACGCAGTATTTT
TRBD1 TRBJ1-2 . TRBV9 CASSETGGLDGYTF TGTGCCAGCAGCGAGACAGGGGGCCTCGACGGCTACACCTTC